The present T cell receptor (beta chain) was sequenced within a study of OX40 agonist ivuxolimab in advanced cancers. For the study at large: Dosing consisted of intravenous ivuxolimab at 0.01 to 10 mg/kg every 2 weeks. The study, taken as a whole, reports: Doses of 0.1 to 3.0 mg/kg were accompanied by clonal expansion of CD4+ and CD8+ blood T cells by week 6. The study found that CD8+ T cells averaged more expanded clones than CD4+.

From germline, CDR1 is MNHEY and CDR2 SMNVEV (reference sequence). This CDR3 has 15 residues. Trimming left V 10 bases short and J 0 bases short, with 16 bases between. It was autoimmune disease history or systemic immunosuppression that excluded patients. Profiled with immunoSEQ multiplex PCR; TCRdb holds only in-frame clones, not every one. In the table there are 75,000 to 95,000 clones, 84% of which are singletons. Concerning this clone: Its antigen is unknown.

The sample consisted of CD4+ or CD8+ T cells sorted from blood, taken in a trial of the OX40 agonist ivuxolimab. The V gene is TRBV27, the J gene TRBJ2-1; D is unresolved. The sequence came from an adult with an advanced solid tumor such as melanoma, head and neck, liver or kidney cancer. CDR3: CATPEPNRSYNEQFF. The CDR3 DNA sequence: TGTGCCACCCCCGAACCAAACCGCTCCTACAATGAGCAGTTCTTC.